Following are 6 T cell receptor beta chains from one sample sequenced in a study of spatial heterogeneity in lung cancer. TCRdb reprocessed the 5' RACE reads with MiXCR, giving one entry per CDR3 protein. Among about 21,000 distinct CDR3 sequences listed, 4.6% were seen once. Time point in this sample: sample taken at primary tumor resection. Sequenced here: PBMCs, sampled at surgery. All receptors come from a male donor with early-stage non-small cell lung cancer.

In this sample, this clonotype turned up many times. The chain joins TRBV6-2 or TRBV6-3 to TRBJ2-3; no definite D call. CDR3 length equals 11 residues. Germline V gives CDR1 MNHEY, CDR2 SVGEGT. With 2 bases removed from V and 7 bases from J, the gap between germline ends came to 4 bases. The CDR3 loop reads CASSYGHTQYF. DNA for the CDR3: TGTGCCAGCAGTTACGGCCATACGCAGTATTTT.

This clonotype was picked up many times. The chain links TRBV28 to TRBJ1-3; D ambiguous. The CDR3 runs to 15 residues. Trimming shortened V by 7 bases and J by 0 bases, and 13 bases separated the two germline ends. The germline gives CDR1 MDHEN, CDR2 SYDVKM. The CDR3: CASIDGGYSGNTIYF. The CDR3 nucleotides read TGTGCCAGCATAGACGGAGGGTACTCTGGAAACACCATATATTTT.

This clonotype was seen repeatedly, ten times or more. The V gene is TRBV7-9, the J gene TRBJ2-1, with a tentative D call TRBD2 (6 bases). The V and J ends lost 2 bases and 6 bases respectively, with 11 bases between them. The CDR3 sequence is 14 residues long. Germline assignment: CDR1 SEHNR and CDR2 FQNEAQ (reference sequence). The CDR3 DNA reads TGTGCCAGCAGCTTAACGGCGGGATTCAATGAGCAGTTCTTC. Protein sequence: CASSLTAGFNEQFF.

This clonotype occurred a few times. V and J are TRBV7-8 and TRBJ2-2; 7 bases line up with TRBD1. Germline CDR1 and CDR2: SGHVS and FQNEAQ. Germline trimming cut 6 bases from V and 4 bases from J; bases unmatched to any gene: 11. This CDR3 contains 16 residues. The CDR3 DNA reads TGTGCCAGCAGACTTCCAAACAGGGGTCTCACCGGGGAGCTGTTTTTT. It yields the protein CASRLPNRGLTGELFF.

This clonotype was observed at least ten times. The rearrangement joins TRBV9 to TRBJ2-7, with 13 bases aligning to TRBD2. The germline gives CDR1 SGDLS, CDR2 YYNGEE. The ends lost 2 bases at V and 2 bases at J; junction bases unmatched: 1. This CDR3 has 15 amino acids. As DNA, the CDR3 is TGTGCCAGCAGCGTCACTAGCGGGGGGGCCTACGAGCAGTACTTC. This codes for CASSVTSGGAYEQYF.

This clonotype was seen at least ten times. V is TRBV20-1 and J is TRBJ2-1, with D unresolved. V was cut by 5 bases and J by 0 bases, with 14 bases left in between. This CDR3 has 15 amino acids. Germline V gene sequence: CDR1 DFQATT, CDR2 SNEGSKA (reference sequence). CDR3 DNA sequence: TGCAGTGCTTCCCTTTCCGGAAGCTCCTACAATGAGCAGTTCTTC. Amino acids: CSASLSGSSYNEQFF.